A single sample gave rise to the 21 T cell receptor beta chains below, sequenced in a study of identical twins (TCRdb year 2016). The receptor library was made with 5' RACE. Sequenced on an Illumina HiSeq 2000. TCRdb reprocessed the public reads (quality trimming at Q25 with fastp, clone calling with MiXCR) and kept in-frame beta chains. Rows with a matching CDR3 protein are joined into one entry that keeps the most common DNA and genes. For this sample the table gives hundreds of thousands of distinct CDR3 sequences, of which approximately 24% were detected only once. The ten largest clones capture around 3% of the sample. These data are also associated with another study on T cells expressing NK-cell markers.

The sequenced sample was CD4+ T cells sorted from blood. These receptors came from a woman aged 18 to 35 in good health.

The J gene is TRBJ2-7, the V gene TRBV6-5; TRBD1 agrees at 10 bases. Trimming took 4 bases from V and 1 from J; bases not matched to a gene: 7. The germline V gene has CDR1 MNHEY and CDR2 SVGAGI. CDR3 length: 16 amino acids. CDR3 DNA: TGTGCCAGCAGTTCCAGTCCGGGACAGGGGTCCTACGAGCAGTACTTC. Its translation: CASSSSPGQGSYEQYF.

This chain joins TRBV5-1 and TRBJ2-3, with TRBD1 identical over 11 bases. CDR1 is SGHRS, CDR2 YFSETQ, per germline. This CDR3 comprises 14 residues. The V gene end was trimmed by 5 bases and the J gene end by 1 base; junction bases not matched to a gene: 0. As DNA, the CDR3 is TGCGCCAGCAGGGGACAGGGGGGCACAGATACGCAGTATTTT. Translation: CASRGQGGTDTQYF.

This clonotype was observed once. CDR3 amino acids: CASSPLGLANEKLFF. DNA of the CDR3: TGTGCCAGCTCACCCCTGGGACTTGCAAATGAAAAACTGTTTTTT. The chain uses TRBV18 and TRBJ1-4, with TRBD1 as a possible D gene (5 bases). Germline V CDR1 and CDR2: KGHSH, LQKENI. The germline V and J ends were trimmed by 3 bases and 5 bases, with 13 bases remaining between them. CDR3 length: 15 residues.

The rearrangement uses TRBV3-1 and TRBJ2-1, with TRBD2 matching over 10 bases. The germline V gene has CDR1 LGHDT and CDR2 YNNKEL (reference sequence). There are 17 residues in the CDR3. V shed 4 bases and J 7 bases; nucleotides not matched to a gene: 13. In DNA form, the CDR3 reads TGTGCCAGCAGCCTCCGTGTGGGAGCGGGGGGGAAAAATGAGCAGTTCTTC. It is translated as CASSLRVGAGGKNEQFF.

This clonotype showed up many times. V gene TRBV11-2 combines with J gene TRBJ2-3; tentatively, D is TRBD2 (5 bases). This CDR3 is built from 16 residues. Germline-derived CDR1 and CDR2 are SGHAT and FQNNGV. The ends were cut back, 5 bases at V and 2 bases at J, with 17 bases in the middle. The CDR3 sequence: CASSKGLQSYTDTQYF. As DNA, the CDR3 is TGTGCCAGCAGCAAAGGACTGCAGTCCTACACAGATACGCAGTATTTT.

This clonotype has at least ten counts. The chain carries TRBV20-1 and TRBJ2-7, with unresolved D. The CDR3 has 13 amino acids. Between the trimmed V and J ends, which lost 1 base and 1 base, there was a span of 8 bases. Germline V lookup: CDR1 DFQATT, CDR2 SNEGSKA (reference sequence). The CDR3 reads CSARGTQSYEQYF. The CDR3 DNA reads TGCAGTGCTAGAGGGACCCAGTCCTACGAGCAGTACTTC.

This chain joins TRBV6-5 and TRBJ1-2; D gene ambiguous. CDR3 length: 12 residues. The germline V and J ends were trimmed by 6 bases and 5 bases, with 10 bases remaining between them. Germline assignment: CDR1 MNHEY and CDR2 SVGAGI. CDR3 sequence: CASRTYQYGYTF. CDR3 DNA sequence: TGTGCCAGCAGGACATATCAGTATGGCTACACCTTC.

There are a few counts of this clonotype. The rearrangement uses TRBV5-1 and TRBJ1-6; D gene unclear. V lost 1 base, J lost 7 bases, and 9 bases lay in between. The germline gives CDR1 SGHRS, CDR2 YFSETQ. The CDR3 is 14 residues long. The CDR3 nucleotides are TGCGCCAGCAGCTTGCAACCGGGGAATTCACCCCTCCACTTT. Its translation is CASSLQPGNSPLHF.

CDR3 coding DNA: TGCGCCAGCGGAGGACAGGGCCGGGCCGGGGAGCTGTTTTTT. As protein: CASGGQGRAGELFF. The chain employs TRBV10-1 and TRBJ2-2, with 8 bases lining up with TRBD1. CDR1 and CDR2 from the germline V gene are WNHNN and SYGVQD (reference sequence). The CDR3 extends over 14 amino acids. Trimming at V came to 8 bases and at J to 6 bases, leaving 8 bases not matched to a gene.

This clonotype was detected many times. This chain connects TRBV5-1 to TRBJ2-3; TRBD2 matches 9 bases. This CDR3 is built from 15 residues. Unmatched junction bases numbered 2, after V lost 0 bases and J lost 3 bases. Germline V gene sequence: CDR1 SGHRS, CDR2 YFSETQ. The CDR3 coding sequence is TGCGCCAGCAGCTTGGGACTAGCGGCGACAGATACGCAGTATTTT. Translating gives CASSLGLAATDTQYF.

This rearrangement joins TRBV29-1 to TRBJ1-2; 7 bases line up with TRBD1. The CDR3 sequence is 13 residues long. J lost 0 bases, V lost 6 bases, and 4 bases had no gene match. The germline CDR1 and CDR2 sequences are SQVTM and ANQGSEA. CDR3 coding DNA: TGCAGCGTGGGGGACAGCACTAACTATGGCTACACCTTC. This sequence encodes CSVGDSTNYGYTF.

This rearrangement joins TRBV5-4 to TRBJ2-2; D not resolved. V shed 0 bases and J shed 3 bases, with 15 bases lying between them. This CDR3 is built from 17 residues. CDR1 SGHNT and CDR2 YYREEE come from the germline V gene (reference sequence). Here the CDR3 reads CASSLGLAPADTGELFF. The DNA for the CDR3 is TGTGCCAGCAGCTTGGGCCTGGCGCCGGCGGACACCGGGGAGCTGTTTTTT.

The chain carries TRBV24-1 and TRBJ2-3; 9 bases line up with TRBD2. This CDR3 is built from 17 residues. Germline V gene lookup returns CDR1 KGHDR and CDR2 SFDVKD. V gave up 4 bases and J gave up 1 base; unmatched junction bases: 8. The DNA for the CDR3 is TGTGCCACCAGTGAGGGAAGACTAGCGGTGGGCACAGATACGCAGTATTTT. The encoded protein is CATSEGRLAVGTDTQYF.

The chain is built from TRBV20-1 and TRBJ1-4; possible D gene TRBD1, 6 bases. Trimming cost V 7 bases and J 9 bases, with 18 bases left between them. In germline, CDR1 is DFQATT, CDR2 SNEGSKA (reference sequence). The CDR3 totals 13 residues. CDR3 DNA: TGCAGTGGATGGGCAGGGGAAGGGAAAAAACTGTTTTTT. It codes for CSGWAGEGKKLFF.

The chain combines TRBV12-3 or TRBV12-4 with TRBJ2-1; the match to TRBD2 covers 10 bases. The CDR3 spans 14 residues. The V segment lost 7 bases and the J segment 3 bases; nucleotides outside the gene matches: 3. CDR3 sequence reads: CASTLAGVYNEQFF. CDR3 nucleotides: TGTGCCAGCACCCTAGCGGGGGTCTACAATGAGCAGTTCTTC.

The chain joins TRBV12-3 or TRBV12-4 to TRBJ2-1; 13 nucleotides match TRBD2. The ends lost 6 bases at V and 3 bases at J; junction bases unmatched: 2. The CDR3 contains 15 residues. CDR3 nucleotide sequence: TGTGCCAGCAGGCGACTAGCGGGGGGCTACAATGAGCAGTTCTTC. It encodes CASRRLAGGYNEQFF.

This clonotype was found a few times. The rearrangement uses TRBV25-1 and TRBJ2-5, with no clear D. Germline V lookup: CDR1 MGHDK, CDR2 SYGVNS. The CDR3 is made up of 14 amino acids. Trimming shortened V by 5 bases and J by 3 bases, and 13 bases separated the two germline ends. CDR3 DNA sequence: TGTGCCAGCAGTAGGCGTAGGGTGGAAGAGACCCAGTACTTC. Amino acids: CASSRRRVEETQYF.

This clonotype has only a few counts. The chain is built from TRBV12-3 or TRBV12-4 and TRBJ1-1; 9 positions agree with TRBD1. The CDR3 totals 16 residues. The ends lost 3 bases at V and 0 bases at J; junction bases unmatched: 5. For the CDR3, the DNA is TGTGCCAGCAGTTTTGGACAGGGGCCCCTGAACACTGAAGCTTTCTTT. Translated: CASSFGQGPLNTEAFF.

The chain couples TRBV6-1 to TRBJ2-3; 9 bases line up with TRBD1. J gave up 3 bases and V 6 bases, and 4 bases lay outside the gene matches. CDR1 is MNHNS and CDR2 is SASEGT in the germline V gene. The CDR3 loop spans 14 amino acids. CDR3 residues: CASSDRGKTDTQYF. As DNA, the CDR3 is TGTGCCAGCAGCGACAGGGGGAAGACAGATACGCAGTATTTT.

The chain is built from TRBV6-5 and TRBJ2-5, with 9 positions matching TRBD1. V lost 0 bases, J lost 4 bases, and 6 bases stayed unmatched. CDR3 size: 16 residues. Looked up from germline, CDR1 is MNHEY and CDR2 is SVGAGI. The CDR3 DNA is TGTGCCAGCAGTTACTCGACGGGACAGGGCGTAGAGACCCAGTACTTC. Amino acid sequence: CASSYSTGQGVETQYF.

J is TRBJ2-2 and V is TRBV6-1; 12 positions match TRBD1. J lost 7 bases, V lost 5 bases, and 8 bases had no gene match. The CDR3 runs to 16 residues. Germline V lookup: CDR1 MNHNS, CDR2 SASEGT. This CDR3 reads CASSTSGTGGFGELFF. The DNA of the CDR3 is TGTGCCAGCAGTACCTCCGGGACAGGGGGCTTCGGGGAGCTGTTTTTT.